Sequencing of this TCR beta chain was carried out in a study of blood T cell repertoires in COVID-19. Methods used by the authors: Scientists estimated how many nucleated cells there were by amplifying reference gene primers. Generated by immunoSEQ multiplex PCR, the TCRdb table keeps only in-frame clones and is missing some. The V and J calls and clone size come from that table; D and trimming were worked out from the DNA. The profile shows some 150,000 clones, 80% to 90% of them singletons. The receptor comes from a man between 35 and 55 years old who had recovered from COVID-19. The source material was peripheral blood.

CDR3 protein: CASSRQGRSGNTIYF. The CDR3 coding sequence is TGTGCCAGCAGTAGACAGGGACGCTCTGGAAACACCATATATTTT. The chain links TRBV6-5 to TRBJ1-3; 7 bases agree with TRBD1. Trimming at V came to 5 bases and at J to 0 bases, leaving 4 bases not matched to a gene. The CDR3 runs to 15 residues. Germline loops: CDR1 MNHEY, CDR2 SVGAGI.